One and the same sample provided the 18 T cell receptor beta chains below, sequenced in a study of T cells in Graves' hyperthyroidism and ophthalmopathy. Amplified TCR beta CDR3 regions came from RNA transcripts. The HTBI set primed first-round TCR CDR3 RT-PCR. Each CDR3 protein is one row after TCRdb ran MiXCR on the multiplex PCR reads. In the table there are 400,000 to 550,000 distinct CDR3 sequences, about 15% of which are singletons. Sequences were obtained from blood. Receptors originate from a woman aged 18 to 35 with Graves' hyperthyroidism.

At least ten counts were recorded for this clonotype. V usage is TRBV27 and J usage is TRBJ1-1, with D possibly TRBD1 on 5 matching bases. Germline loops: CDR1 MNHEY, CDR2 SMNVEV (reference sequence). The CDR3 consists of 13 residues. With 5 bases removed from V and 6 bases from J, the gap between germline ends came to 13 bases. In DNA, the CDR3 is TGTGCCAGCAGTGTAGGGGTATACGCTGAAGCTTTCTTT. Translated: CASSVGVYAEAFF.

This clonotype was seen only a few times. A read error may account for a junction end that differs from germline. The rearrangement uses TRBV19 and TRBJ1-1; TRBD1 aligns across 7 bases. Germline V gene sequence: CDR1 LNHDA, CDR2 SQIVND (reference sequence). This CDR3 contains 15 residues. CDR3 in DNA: TGTGCCAGTAGTTTCTCCCGGGACAGTAAGACTGAAGCTCTCTTT. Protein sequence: CASSFSRDSKTEALF.

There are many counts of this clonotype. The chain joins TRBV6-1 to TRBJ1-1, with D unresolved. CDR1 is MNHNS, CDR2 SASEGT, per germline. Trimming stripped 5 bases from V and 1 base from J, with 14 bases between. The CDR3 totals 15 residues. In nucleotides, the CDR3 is TGTGCCAGCAGTCCCGGTGCCCAGTGGAACACTGAAGCTTTCTTT. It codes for CASSPGAQWNTEAFF.

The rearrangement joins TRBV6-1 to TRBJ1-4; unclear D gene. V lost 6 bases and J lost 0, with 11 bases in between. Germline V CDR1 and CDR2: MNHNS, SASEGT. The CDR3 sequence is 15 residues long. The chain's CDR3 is CASRNRRPTNEKLFF. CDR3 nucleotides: TGTGCCAGCAGAAACCGGAGGCCAACTAATGAAAAACTGTTTTTT.

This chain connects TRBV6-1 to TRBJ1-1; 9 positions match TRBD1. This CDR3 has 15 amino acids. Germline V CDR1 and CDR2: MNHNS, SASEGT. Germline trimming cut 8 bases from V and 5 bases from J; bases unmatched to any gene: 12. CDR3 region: CASRRTGVSGTEAFF. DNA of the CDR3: TGTGCCAGCCGAAGGACAGGGGTTTCGGGAACTGAAGCTTTCTTT.

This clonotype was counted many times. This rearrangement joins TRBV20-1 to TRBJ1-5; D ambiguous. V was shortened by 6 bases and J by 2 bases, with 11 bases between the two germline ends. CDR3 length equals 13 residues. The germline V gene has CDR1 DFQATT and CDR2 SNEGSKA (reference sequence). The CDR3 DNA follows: TGCAGTGCGCCTTCTATCGGCAATCAGCCCCAGCATTTT. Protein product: CSAPSIGNQPQHF.

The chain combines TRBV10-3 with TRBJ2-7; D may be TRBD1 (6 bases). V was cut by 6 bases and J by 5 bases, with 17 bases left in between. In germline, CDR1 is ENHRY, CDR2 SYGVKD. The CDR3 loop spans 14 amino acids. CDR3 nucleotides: TGTGCCATCAGGCAGACCGGGACATTCGACGAGCAGTACTTC. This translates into CAIRQTGTFDEQYF.

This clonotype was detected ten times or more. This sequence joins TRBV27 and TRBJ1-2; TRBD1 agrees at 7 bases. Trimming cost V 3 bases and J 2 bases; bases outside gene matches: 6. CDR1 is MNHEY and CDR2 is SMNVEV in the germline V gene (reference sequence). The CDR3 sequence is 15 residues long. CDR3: CASSLYPGQNYGYTF. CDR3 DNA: TGTGCCAGCAGTTTGTACCCGGGACAGAACTATGGCTACACCTTC.

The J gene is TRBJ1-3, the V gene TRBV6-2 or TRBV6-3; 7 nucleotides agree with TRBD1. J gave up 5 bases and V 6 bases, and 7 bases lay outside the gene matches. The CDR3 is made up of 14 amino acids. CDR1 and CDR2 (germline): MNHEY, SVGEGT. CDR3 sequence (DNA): TGTGCCAGCAGACCATCAGGGGGAAGAAACACCATATATTTT. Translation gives CASRPSGGRNTIYF.

CDR3 in DNA: TGTGCCATCCGACCGGGACAGTACTATGGCTACACCTTC. This codes for CAIRPGQYYGYTF. The rearrangement joins TRBV10-3 to TRBJ1-2; 7 bases line up with TRBD1. Unmatched junction bases numbered 6, after V lost 8 bases and J lost 3 bases. This CDR3 comprises 13 residues. Germline-derived CDR1 and CDR2 are ENHRY and SYGVKD.

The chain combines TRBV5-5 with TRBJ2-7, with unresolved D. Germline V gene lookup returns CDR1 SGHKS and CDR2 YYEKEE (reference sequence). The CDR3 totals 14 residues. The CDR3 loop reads CANSFDRDSYEQYV. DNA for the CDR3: TGTGCCAACAGCTTCGACCGTGACTCCTACGAGCAGTACGTC.

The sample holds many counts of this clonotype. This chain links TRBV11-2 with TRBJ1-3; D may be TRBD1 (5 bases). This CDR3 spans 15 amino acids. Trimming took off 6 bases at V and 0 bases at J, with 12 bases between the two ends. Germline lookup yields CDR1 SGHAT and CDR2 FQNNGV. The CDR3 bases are TGTGCCAGCAGGTTCGTCGGGGCCTCTGGAAACACCATATATTTT. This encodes CASRFVGASGNTIYF.

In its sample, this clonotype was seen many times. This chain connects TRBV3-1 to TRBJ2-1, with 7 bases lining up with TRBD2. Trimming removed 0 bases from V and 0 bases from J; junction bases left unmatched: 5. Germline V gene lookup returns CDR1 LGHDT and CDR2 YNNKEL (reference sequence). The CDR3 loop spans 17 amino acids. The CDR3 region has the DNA TGTGCCAGCAGCCAAGACCGGGCTAGCGGCTCCTACAATGAGCAGTTCTTC. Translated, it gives CASSQDRASGSYNEQFF.

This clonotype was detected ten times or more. CDR3 in DNA: TGTGCCAGCAGTTACTCCAGGGTGGTTACTGAAGCTTTCTTT. This sequence encodes CASSYSRVVTEAFF. This chain uses TRBV6-2 or TRBV6-3 with TRBJ1-1, with TRBD1 as a possible D gene (5 bases). Trimming left V 0 bases short and J 5 bases short, with 10 bases between. The CDR3 spans 14 residues. Per the germline V gene, CDR1 is MNHEY and CDR2 is SVGEGT.

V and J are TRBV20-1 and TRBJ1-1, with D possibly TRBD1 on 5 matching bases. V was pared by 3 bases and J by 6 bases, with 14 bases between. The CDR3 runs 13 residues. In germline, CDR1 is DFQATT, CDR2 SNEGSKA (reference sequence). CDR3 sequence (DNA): TGCAGTGCTAGCAGGGAGGGGAAGGCTGAAGCTTTCTTT. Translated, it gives CSASREGKAEAFF.

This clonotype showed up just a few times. The CDR3 DNA is TGTGCCAGCAGCCAAGAGGGACAGGGCATGGGCGAGCAGTACTTC. This gives the protein CASSQEGQGMGEQYF. The chain couples TRBV14 to TRBJ2-7; 9 nucleotides line up with TRBD1. The V and J ends lost 0 bases and 6 bases, in that order; junction bases with no gene match: 6. CDR3 size: 15 residues. The V gene's germline CDR1 is SGHDN and CDR2 FVKESK.

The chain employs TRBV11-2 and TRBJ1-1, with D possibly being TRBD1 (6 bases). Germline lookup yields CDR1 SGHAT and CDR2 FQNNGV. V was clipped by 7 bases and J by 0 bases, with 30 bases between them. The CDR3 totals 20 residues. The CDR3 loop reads CASTSKPRQALYFMNTEAFF. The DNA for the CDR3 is TGTGCCAGCACCTCAAAGCCCAGACAGGCCCTATACTTCATGAACACTGAAGCTTTCTTT.

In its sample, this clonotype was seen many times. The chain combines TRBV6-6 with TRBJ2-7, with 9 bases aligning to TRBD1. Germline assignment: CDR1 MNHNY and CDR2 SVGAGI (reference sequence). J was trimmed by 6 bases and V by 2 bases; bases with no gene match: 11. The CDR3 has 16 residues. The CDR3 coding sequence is TGTGCCAGCAGTTACAGTTTGGGACAGGGTAGAGGCGAGCAGTACTTC. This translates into CASSYSLGQGRGEQYF.